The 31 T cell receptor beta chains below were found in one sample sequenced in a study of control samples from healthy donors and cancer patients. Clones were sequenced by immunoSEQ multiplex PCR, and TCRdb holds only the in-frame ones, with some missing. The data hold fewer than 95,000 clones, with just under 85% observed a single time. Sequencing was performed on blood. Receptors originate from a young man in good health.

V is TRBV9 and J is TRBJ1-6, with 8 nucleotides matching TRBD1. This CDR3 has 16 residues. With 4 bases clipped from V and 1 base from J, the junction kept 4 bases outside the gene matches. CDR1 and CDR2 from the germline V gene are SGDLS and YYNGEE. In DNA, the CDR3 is TGTGCCAGCAGCAACTACAGGGGGTCCTATAATTCACCCCTCCACTTT. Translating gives CASSNYRGSYNSPLHF.

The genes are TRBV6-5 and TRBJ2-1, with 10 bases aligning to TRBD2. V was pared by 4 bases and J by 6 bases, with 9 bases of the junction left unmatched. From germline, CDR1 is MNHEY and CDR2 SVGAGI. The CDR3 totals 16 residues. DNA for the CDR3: TGTGCCAGCAGTTGGGCTAGCGGGGGCCCTACCAATGAGCAGTTCTTC. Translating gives CASSWASGGPTNEQFF.

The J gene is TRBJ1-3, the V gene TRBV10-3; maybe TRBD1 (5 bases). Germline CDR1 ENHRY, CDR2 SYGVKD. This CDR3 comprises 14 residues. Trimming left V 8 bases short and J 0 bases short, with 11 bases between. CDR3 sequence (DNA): TGTGCCATCCATGACAGATCCTCTGGAAACACCATATATTTT. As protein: CAIHDRSSGNTIYF.

This CDR3 reads CASSLMRGDTDTQYF. CDR3 nucleotides: TGTGCCAGCAGCTTGATGAGGGGGGACACAGATACGCAGTATTTT. The V gene is TRBV5-4, the J gene TRBJ2-3; the D gene could be TRBD1 or TRBD2 (6 bases each). The germline CDR1 and CDR2 sequences are SGHNT and YYREEE (reference sequence). The CDR3 consists of 15 residues. Trimming pared 1 base from V and 2 bases from J, leaving 11 bases between.

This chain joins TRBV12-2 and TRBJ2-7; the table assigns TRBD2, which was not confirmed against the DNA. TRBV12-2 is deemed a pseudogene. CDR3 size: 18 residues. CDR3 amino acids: CASRLALAGGPRTYEQYF. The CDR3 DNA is TGTGCAAGTCGCTTAGCACTAGCGGGGGGCCCCCGTACCTACGAGCAGTACTTC.

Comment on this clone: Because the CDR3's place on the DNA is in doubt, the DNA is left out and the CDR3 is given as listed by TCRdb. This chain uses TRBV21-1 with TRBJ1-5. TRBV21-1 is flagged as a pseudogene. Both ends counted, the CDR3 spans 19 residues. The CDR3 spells CASSTVSEGWGLGNQPQHF.

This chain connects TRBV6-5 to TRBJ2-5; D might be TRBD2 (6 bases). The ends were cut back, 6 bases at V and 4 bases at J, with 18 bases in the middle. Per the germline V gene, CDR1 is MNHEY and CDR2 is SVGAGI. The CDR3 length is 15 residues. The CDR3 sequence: CASRTTRTGGETQYF. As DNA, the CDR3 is TGTGCCAGCAGAACCACCCGTACCGGGGGAGAGACCCAGTACTTC.

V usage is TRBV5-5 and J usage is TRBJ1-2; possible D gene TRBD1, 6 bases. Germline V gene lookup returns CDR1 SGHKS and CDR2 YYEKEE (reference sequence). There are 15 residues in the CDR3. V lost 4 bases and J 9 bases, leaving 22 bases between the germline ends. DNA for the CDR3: TGTGCCAGCAGCCCAATCAGAGACAGGAGTTCAAGCTACACCTTC. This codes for CASSPIRDRSSSYTF.

CDR3 amino acids: CATSDSAEPTDTQYF. The CDR3 nucleotides are TGTGCCACCAGTGATTCCGCAGAGCCCACAGATACGCAGTATTTT. This sequence joins TRBV24-1 and TRBJ2-3; no reliable D call. Trimming took off 2 bases at V and 2 bases at J, with 10 bases between the two ends. This CDR3 has 15 amino acids. Germline V gene sequence: CDR1 KGHDR, CDR2 SFDVKD.

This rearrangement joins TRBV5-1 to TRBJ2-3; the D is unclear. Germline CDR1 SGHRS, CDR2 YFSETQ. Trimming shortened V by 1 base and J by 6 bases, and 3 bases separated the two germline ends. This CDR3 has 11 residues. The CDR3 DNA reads TGCGCCAGCAGCTTGTGGGATACGCAGTATTTT. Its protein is CASSLWDTQYF.

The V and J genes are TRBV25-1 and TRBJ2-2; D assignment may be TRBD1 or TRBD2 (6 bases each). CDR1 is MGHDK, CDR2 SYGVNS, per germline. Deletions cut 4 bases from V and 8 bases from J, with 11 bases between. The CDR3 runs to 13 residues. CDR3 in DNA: TGTGCCAGCAGTGCCCAGGGGAGGGGGGAGCTGTTTTTT. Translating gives CASSAQGRGELFF.

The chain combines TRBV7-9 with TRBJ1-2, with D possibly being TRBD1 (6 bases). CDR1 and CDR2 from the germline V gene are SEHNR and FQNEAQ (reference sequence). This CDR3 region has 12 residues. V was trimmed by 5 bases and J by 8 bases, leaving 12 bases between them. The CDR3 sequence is CASSLGTYGYTF. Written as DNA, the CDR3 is TGTGCCAGCAGCCTTGGGACATACGGCTACACCTTC.

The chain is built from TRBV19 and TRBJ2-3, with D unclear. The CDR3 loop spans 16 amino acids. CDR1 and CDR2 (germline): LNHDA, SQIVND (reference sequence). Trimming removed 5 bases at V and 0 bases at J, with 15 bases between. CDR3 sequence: CASSRRTLTSTDTQYF. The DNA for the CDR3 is TGTGCCAGTAGTCGGCGAACCCTCACTAGCACAGATACGCAGTATTTT. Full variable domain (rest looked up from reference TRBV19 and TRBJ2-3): DGGITQSPKYLFRKEGQNVTLSCEQNLNHDAMYWYRQDPGQGLRLIYYSQIVNDFQKGDIAEGYSVSREKKESFPLTVTSAQKNPTAFYLCASSRRTLTSTDTQYFGPGTRLTVL.

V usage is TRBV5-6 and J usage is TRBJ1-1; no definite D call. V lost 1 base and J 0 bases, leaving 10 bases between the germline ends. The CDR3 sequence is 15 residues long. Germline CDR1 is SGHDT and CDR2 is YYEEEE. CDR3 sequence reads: CASSLRLLMNTEAFF. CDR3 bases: TGTGCCAGCAGCTTGAGGTTGTTAATGAACACTGAAGCTTTCTTT. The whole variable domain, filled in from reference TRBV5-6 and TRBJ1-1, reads DAGVTQSPTHLIKTRGQQVTLRCSPKSGHDTVSWYQQALGQGPQFIFQYYEEEERQRGNFPDRFSGHQFPNYSSELNVNALLLGDSALYLCASSLRLLMNTEAFFGQGTRLTVV.

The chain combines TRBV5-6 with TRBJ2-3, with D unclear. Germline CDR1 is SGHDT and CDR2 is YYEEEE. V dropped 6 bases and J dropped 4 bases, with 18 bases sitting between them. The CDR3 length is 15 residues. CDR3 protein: CASKTGPTGPDTQYF. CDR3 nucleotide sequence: TGTGCCAGCAAAACCGGACCCACTGGGCCAGATACGCAGTATTTT.

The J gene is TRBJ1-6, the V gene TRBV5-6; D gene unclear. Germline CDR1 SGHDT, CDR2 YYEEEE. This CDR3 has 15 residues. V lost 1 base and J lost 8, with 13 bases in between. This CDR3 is CASSLNGPEDSPLHF. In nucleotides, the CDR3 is TGTGCCAGCAGCTTGAATGGGCCCGAGGATTCACCCCTCCACTTT.

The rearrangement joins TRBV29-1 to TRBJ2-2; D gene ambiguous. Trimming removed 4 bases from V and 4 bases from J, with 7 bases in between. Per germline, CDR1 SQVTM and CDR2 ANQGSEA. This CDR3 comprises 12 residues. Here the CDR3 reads CSVGVGTGELFF. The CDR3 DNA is TGCAGCGTTGGGGTGGGCACCGGGGAGCTGTTTTTT.

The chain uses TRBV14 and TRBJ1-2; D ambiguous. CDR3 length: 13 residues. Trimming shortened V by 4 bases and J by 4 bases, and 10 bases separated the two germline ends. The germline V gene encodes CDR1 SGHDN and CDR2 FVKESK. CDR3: CASSPEDRYGYTF. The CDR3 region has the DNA TGTGCCAGCAGCCCCGAGGACCGCTATGGCTACACCTTC.

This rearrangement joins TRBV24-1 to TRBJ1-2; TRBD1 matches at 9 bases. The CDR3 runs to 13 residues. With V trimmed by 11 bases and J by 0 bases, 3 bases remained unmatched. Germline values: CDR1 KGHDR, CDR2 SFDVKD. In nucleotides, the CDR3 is TGTGCCATCCGGGACAGGGCTAACTATGGCTACACCTTC. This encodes CAIRDRANYGYTF.

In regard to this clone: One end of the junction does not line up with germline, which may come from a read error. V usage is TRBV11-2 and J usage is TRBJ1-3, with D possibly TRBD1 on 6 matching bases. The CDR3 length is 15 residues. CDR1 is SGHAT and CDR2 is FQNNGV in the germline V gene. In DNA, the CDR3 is TGTGCCAGCGGGAGGGGGAGGTCCGCTGGGAACACCATATATTTT. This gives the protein CASGRGRSAGNTIYF. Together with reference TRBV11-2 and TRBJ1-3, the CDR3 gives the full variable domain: EAGVAQSPRYKIIEKRQSVAFWCNPISGHATLYWYQQILGQGPKLLIQFQNNGVVDDSQLPKDRFSAERLKGVDSTLKIQPAKLEDSAVYLCASGRGRSAGNTIYFGEGSWLTVV.

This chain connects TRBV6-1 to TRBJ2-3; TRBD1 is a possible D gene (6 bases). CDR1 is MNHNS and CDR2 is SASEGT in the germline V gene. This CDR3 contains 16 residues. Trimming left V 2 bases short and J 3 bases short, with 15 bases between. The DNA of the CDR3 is TGTGCCAGCAGTGAATGGGGGCTTCGAGGAACAGATACGCAGTATTTT. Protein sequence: CASSEWGLRGTDTQYF.

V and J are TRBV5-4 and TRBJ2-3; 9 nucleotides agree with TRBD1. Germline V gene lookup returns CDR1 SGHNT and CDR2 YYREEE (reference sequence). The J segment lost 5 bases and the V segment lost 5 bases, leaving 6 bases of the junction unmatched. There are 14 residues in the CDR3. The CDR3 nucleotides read TGTGCCAGCAGTTTTACAGGGGGCAAAGATACGCAGTATTTT. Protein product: CASSFTGGKDTQYF.

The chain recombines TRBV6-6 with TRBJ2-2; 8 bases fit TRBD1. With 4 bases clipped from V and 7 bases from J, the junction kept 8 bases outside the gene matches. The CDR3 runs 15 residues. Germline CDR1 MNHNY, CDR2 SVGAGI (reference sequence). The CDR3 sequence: CASSFVGGQGGELFF. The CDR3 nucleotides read TGTGCCAGCAGTTTTGTCGGCGGACAGGGCGGGGAGCTGTTTTTT.

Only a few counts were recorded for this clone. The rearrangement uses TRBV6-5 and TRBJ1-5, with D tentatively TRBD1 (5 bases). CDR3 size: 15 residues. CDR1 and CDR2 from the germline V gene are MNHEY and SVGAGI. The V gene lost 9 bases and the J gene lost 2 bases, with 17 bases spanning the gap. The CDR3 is CASRRGDSRNQPQHF. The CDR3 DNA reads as TGTGCCAGTCGCCGGGGCGATAGTCGCAATCAGCCCCAGCATTTT.

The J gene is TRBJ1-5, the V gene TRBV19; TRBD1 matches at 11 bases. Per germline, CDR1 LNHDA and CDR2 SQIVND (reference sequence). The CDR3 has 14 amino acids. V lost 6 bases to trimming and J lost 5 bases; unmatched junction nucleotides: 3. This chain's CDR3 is CASRGTGGDQPQHF. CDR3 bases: TGTGCCAGTAGGGGGACAGGGGGGGATCAGCCCCAGCATTTT. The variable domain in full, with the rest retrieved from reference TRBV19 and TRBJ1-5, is DGGITQSPKYLFRKEGQNVTLSCEQNLNHDAMYWYRQDPGQGLRLIYYSQIVNDFQKGDIAEGYSVSREKKESFPLTVTSAQKNPTAFYLCASRGTGGDQPQHFGDGTRLSIL.

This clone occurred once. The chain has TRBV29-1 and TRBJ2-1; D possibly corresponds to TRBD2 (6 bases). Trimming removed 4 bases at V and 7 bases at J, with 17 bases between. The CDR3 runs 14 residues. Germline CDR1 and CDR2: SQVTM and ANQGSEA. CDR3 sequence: CSVVWWGLGNEQFF. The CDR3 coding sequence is TGCAGCGTTGTTTGGTGGGGACTGGGGAATGAGCAGTTCTTC.

CDR3 nucleotide sequence: TGTGCCAGCAGTTACTCCCCAGCGGGGCTAAACAATGAGCAGTTCTTC. Protein sequence: CASSYSPAGLNNEQFF. The rearrangement links TRBV6-5 to TRBJ2-1; TRBD2 agrees at 7 bases. The CDR3 has 16 residues. J gave up 5 bases and V 0 bases, and 7 bases lay outside the gene matches. The germline CDR1 and CDR2 sequences are MNHEY and SVGAGI.

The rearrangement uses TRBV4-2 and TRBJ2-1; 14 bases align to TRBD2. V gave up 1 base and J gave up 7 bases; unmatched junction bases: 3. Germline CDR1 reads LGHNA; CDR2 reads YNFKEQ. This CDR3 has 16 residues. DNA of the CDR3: TGTGCCAGCAGCCAAGGGGGGACTAGCGGGAGAAATGAGCAGTTCTTC. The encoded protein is CASSQGGTSGRNEQFF.

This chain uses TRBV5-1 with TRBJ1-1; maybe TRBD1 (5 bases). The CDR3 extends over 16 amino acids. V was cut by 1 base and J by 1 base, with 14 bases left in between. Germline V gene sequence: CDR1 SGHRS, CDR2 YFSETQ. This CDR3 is CASSLRFRDGNTEAFF. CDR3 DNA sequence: TGCGCCAGCAGCTTGAGGTTCAGGGATGGGAACACTGAAGCTTTCTTT.

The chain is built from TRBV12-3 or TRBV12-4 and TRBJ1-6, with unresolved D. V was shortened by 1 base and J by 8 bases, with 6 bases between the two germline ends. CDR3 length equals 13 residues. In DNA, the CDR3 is TGTGCCAGCAGTTTAGAGAGGGATTCACCCCTCCACTTT. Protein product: CASSLERDSPLHF.

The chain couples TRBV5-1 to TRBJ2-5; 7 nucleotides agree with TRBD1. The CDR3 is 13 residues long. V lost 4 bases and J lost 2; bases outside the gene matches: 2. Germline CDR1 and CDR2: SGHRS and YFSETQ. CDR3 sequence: CASSGTVQETQYF. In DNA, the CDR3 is TGCGCCAGCAGCGGGACAGTTCAAGAGACCCAGTACTTC. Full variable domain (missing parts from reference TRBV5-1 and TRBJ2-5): KAGVTQTPRYLIKTRGQQVTLSCSPISGHRSVSWYQQTPGQGLQFLFEYFSETQRNKGNFPGRFSGRQFSNSRSEMNVSTLELGDSALYLCASSGTVQETQYFGPGTRLLVL.